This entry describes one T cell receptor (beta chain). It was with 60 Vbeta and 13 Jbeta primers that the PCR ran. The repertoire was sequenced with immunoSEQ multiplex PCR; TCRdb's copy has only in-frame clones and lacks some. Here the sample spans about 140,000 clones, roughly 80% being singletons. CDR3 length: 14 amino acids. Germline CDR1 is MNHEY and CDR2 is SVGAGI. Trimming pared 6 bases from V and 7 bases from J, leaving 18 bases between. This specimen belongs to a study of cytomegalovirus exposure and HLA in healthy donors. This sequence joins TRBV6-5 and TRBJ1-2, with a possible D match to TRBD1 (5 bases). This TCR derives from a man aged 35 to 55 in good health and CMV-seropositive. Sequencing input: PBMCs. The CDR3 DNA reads TGTGCCAGCAGGCCCCCAGGGAGGGAGGCTGGCTACACCTTC. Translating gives CASRPPGREAGYTF.